The clone carrying this T cell receptor (beta chain) appeared many times. The data derive from a study of early T cells in non-severe SARS-CoV-2 infection. Each cDNA molecule carried a unique molecular identifier. In TCRdb, the 5' RACE reads were re-called with MiXCR into one record per CDR3 protein. The sample has over 85,000 distinct CDR3 sequences, roughly 15% seen once. Sequenced sample: whole blood. The receptor's source is an adult who was a healthcare worker with PCR-confirmed SARS-CoV-2 infection or an uninfected control (not recorded which).

The CDR3 loop reads CASSSGQGRREKLFF. The CDR3 DNA is TGTGCCAGCAGCTCCGGACAGGGGCGACGAGAAAAACTGTTTTTT. The rearrangement uses TRBV13 and TRBJ1-4, with 9 bases aligning to TRBD1. J gave up 8 bases and V 4 bases, and 8 bases lay outside the gene matches. The length of the CDR3 is 15 residues. Germline V gives CDR1 PRHDT, CDR2 FYEKMQ (reference sequence). Filled out from reference TRBV13 and TRBJ1-4, the complete variable domain reads AAGVIQSPRHLIKEKRETATLKCYPIPRHDTVYWYQQGPGQDPQFLISFYEKMQSDKGSIPDRFSAQQFSDYHSELNMSSLELGDSALYFCASSSGQGRREKLFFGSGTQLSVL.